This TCR beta chain was retrieved from a study of blood T cell repertoires in COVID-19. Study at large: T cells, B-cell-depleted T cells, or PBMCs provided the cDNA or gDNA that served as material.

Trimming cost V 2 bases and J 2 bases; bases outside gene matches: 9. This CDR3 comprises 16 residues. CDR1 and CDR2 from the germline V gene are LNHNV and YYDKDF (reference sequence). Repertoires were generated with immunoSEQ multiplex PCR, while TCRdb's copy carries only in-frame clones and drops some. This sample carries fewer than 200,000 clones, 70% to 80% of them seen once, and the ten largest clones take 15% to 20%. Cohorts were assigned according to the clinical history that participants reported. The chain combines TRBV15 with TRBJ2-7; 7 bases are a match to TRBD2. The source of this sequence is a woman between 70 and 85 years old in a cohort exposed to, infected with or recovered from COVID-19 (not recorded which). The specimen was PBMCs or T cells enriched from blood (not recorded which). The CDR3 loop reads CATSRSTSSGPYEQYF. In DNA form, the CDR3 reads TGTGCCACCAGCAGATCCACCTCTAGCGGCCCCTACGAGCAGTACTTC.